This is a list of T cell receptor beta chains from one sample in a study of cytomegalovirus exposure and HLA in healthy donors. The repertoire was sequenced with immunoSEQ multiplex PCR; TCRdb's copy has only in-frame clones and lacks some. The sample holds about 180,000 clones, around 84% seen once. Input material: PBMCs. All receptors derive from a boy between 2 and 10 years old in good health and CMV-seronegative. The CDR3 runs from the conserved cysteine through the conserved F or W. A D gene is named only where the DNA matches it firmly. Expanded clones are given a class, and other clones once, few, many or no size at all.

V gene: TRBV7-3; clone size: -; J gene: TRBJ1-2; D gene: TRBD1; CDR3 DNA: TGTGCCAGCAGCCCCGCGACAGGGGGCAACTATGGCTACACCTTC; CDR3 protein: CASSPATGGNYGYTF
V gene: TRBV6-6; clone size: -; J gene: TRBJ2-1; D gene: TRBD1; CDR3 DNA: TGTGCCAGCAGACTCCGGGAACAGGGGGCTTATGAGCAGTTCTTC; CDR3 protein: CASRLREQGAYEQFF
V gene: TRBV19; clone size: -; J gene: TRBJ2-7; D gene: -; CDR3 DNA: TGTGCCAGTAGTTTGTCGGGACATCTCTCCTACGAGCAGTACTTC; CDR3 protein: CASSLSGHLSYEQYF
V gene: TRBV5-1; clone size: -; J gene: TRBJ2-1; D gene: TRBD2; CDR3 DNA: TGCGCCAGCAGCCCGAACCCGGGACTAGCGGGAGTGGGCAATGAGCAGTTCTTC; CDR3 protein: CASSPNPGLAGVGNEQFF
V gene: TRBV5-4; clone size: -; J gene: TRBJ2-7; D gene: TRBD2; CDR3 DNA: TGTGCCAGCAGCCCTACTAGCGGACTTTACGAGCAGTACTTC; CDR3 protein: CASSPTSGLYEQYF
V gene: TRBV19; clone size: once; J gene: TRBJ2-3; D gene: TRBD2; CDR3 DNA: TGTGCCAGTAGTACTCGCGGGAGACGGAGCACAGATACGCAGTATTTT; CDR3 protein: CASSTRGRRSTDTQYF
V gene: TRBV27; clone size: once; J gene: TRBJ2-3; D gene: -; CDR3 DNA: TGTGCCAGCACATCCTGGGAGGATACGCAGTATTTT; CDR3 protein: CASTSWEDTQYF
V gene: TRBV7-6; clone size: -; J gene: TRBJ1-3; D gene: -; CDR3 DNA: TGTGCCAGCAGATACGACTCTGGAAACACCATATACTTT; CDR3 protein: CASRYDSGNTIYF
V gene: TRBV15; clone size: -; J gene: TRBJ2-3; D gene: TRBD1; CDR3 DNA: TGTGCCACCAGCAGAGAGGGACAGGGGCCCACAGATACGCAGTATTTT; CDR3 protein: CATSREGQGPTDTQYF
V gene: TRBV29-1; clone size: -; J gene: TRBJ1-1; D gene: TRBD1; CDR3 DNA: TGCAGCGTTGCCCTCGGGACAGAGGGAGCTTTCTTT; CDR3 protein: CSVALGTEGAFF
V gene: TRBV5-1; clone size: -; J gene: TRBJ1-2; D gene: TRBD1; CDR3 DNA: TGCGCCAGCAGGAACACAGGGGGAACTAACTATGGCTACACCTTC; CDR3 protein: CASRNTGGTNYGYTF
V gene: TRBV9; clone size: -; J gene: TRBJ2-3; D gene: -; CDR3 DNA: TGTGCCAGCAGCGTATTTACAAATCAGGGGGATACGCAGTATTTT; CDR3 protein: CASSVFTNQGDTQYF
V gene: TRBV19; clone size: -; J gene: TRBJ1-5; D gene: -; CDR3 DNA: TGTGCCACCCCGAACCCCTGGCAGGGGAATCAGCCCCAGCATTTT; CDR3 protein: CATPNPWQGNQPQHF
V gene: TRBV7-9; clone size: -; J gene: TRBJ2-1; D gene: TRBD2; CDR3 DNA: TGTGCCAGCAGCCCTGAGCGGGGAGTGACCTACAATGAGCAGTTCTTC; CDR3 protein: CASSPERGVTYNEQFF
V gene: TRBV7-9; clone size: -; J gene: TRBJ1-1; D gene: -; CDR3 DNA: TGTTCCAGTTCAGGGTGCAGTTGCTCCCCGAACACTGAAGCTTTCTTT; CDR3 protein: CSSSGCSCSPNTEAFF
V gene: TRBV4-1; clone size: -; J gene: TRBJ1-4; D gene: -; CDR3 DNA: TGCGCCAGCAGCCGCCCCTGGGGCAGGGAAGGAAAACTGTTTTTT; CDR3 protein: CASSRPWGREGKLFF
V gene: TRBV28; clone size: -; J gene: TRBJ1-5; D gene: -; CDR3 DNA: TGTGCCAGCAGTTTTGCCCAGAGCAATCAGCCCCAGCATTTT; CDR3 protein: CASSFAQSNQPQHF
V gene: TRBV2; clone size: -; J gene: TRBJ2-3; D gene: -; CDR3 DNA: TGTGCCAGCACCAGGGCAGATACGCAGTATTTT; CDR3 protein: CASTRADTQYF
V gene: TRBV7-3; clone size: -; J gene: TRBJ2-3; D gene: -; CDR3 DNA: TGTGCCAGCAGCTCGTTCGCAGATACGCAGTATTTT; CDR3 protein: CASSSFADTQYF
V gene: TRBV27; clone size: -; J gene: TRBJ2-1; D gene: TRBD2; CDR3 DNA: TGTGCCAGCAGTTACCGGCTAGCGGGGGGCTACAATGAGCAGTTCTTC; CDR3 protein: CASSYRLAGGYNEQFF
V gene: TRBV5-4; clone size: -; J gene: TRBJ2-2; D gene: TRBD2; CDR3 DNA: TGTGCCAGCAGCTTGGAACTAGCGGGAGGAGGGACCGGGGAGCTGTTTTTT; CDR3 protein: CASSLELAGGGTGELFF
V gene: TRBV5-1; clone size: -; J gene: TRBJ2-7; D gene: -; CDR3 DNA: TGCGCCAGCAGCTTGGCCCAGGGTAGCTACGAGCAGTACTTC; CDR3 protein: CASSLAQGSYEQYF
V gene: TRBV2; clone size: -; J gene: TRBJ2-6; D gene: -; CDR3 DNA: TGTGCCAGCAGAACTGCCTCTGGGGCCAACGTCCTGACTTTC; CDR3 protein: CASRTASGANVLTF
V gene: TRBV30; clone size: -; J gene: TRBJ2-4; D gene: -; CDR3 DNA: TGTGCCTGGAGTGTACGACAGGTAGCCAAAAACATTCAGTACTTC; CDR3 protein: CAWSVRQVAKNIQYF
V gene: TRBV19; clone size: -; J gene: TRBJ1-3; D gene: -; CDR3 DNA: TGTGCCAACCAGCCGCTCAGGGATTCTGGAAACACCATATATTTT; CDR3 protein: CANQPLRDSGNTIYF
V gene: TRBV5-1; clone size: -; J gene: TRBJ2-5; D gene: TRBD2; CDR3 DNA: TGCGCCAGCAGCTCGGGGACTAGCGGATCAGAGACCCAGTACTTC; CDR3 protein: CASSSGTSGSETQYF
V gene: TRBV10-3; clone size: few; J gene: TRBJ1-4; D gene: -; CDR3 DNA: TGTGCCATCAGTGAGTCAACAGACCCTAATGAAAAACTGTTTTTT; CDR3 protein: CAISESTDPNEKLFF
V gene: TRBV7-9; clone size: once; J gene: TRBJ2-3; D gene: TRBD2; CDR3 DNA: TGTGCCAGCAGCGTACTAGCGGGAGGGACAGATACGCAGTATTTT; CDR3 protein: CASSVLAGGTDTQYF
V gene: TRBV10-3; clone size: -; J gene: TRBJ2-3; D gene: TRBD2; CDR3 DNA: TGTGCCATCAGTGGGACTAGCGGCACAGATACGCAGTATTTT; CDR3 protein: CAISGTSGTDTQYF
V gene: TRBV29-1; clone size: -; J gene: TRBJ2-3; D gene: -; CDR3 DNA: TGCAGCGTTAGAGGGACTTTTATTACGGATACGCAGTATTTT; CDR3 protein: CSVRGTFITDTQYF
V gene: TRBV7-8; clone size: -; J gene: TRBJ1-5; D gene: -; CDR3 DNA: TGTGCCAGCAGCCCTCGGGGGAACGGCAATCAGCCCCAGCATTTT; CDR3 protein: CASSPRGNGNQPQHF
V gene: TRBV19; clone size: -; J gene: TRBJ2-5; D gene: TRBD1; CDR3 DNA: TGTGCCAGTATCACATCGGGACAGAGCCAAGAGACCCAGTACTTC; CDR3 protein: CASITSGQSQETQYF
V gene: TRBV6-4; clone size: -; J gene: TRBJ2-2; D gene: TRBD2; CDR3 DNA: TGTGCCAGCAGTTGGACTAGCGGGACCGGGGAGCTGTTTTTT; CDR3 protein: CASSWTSGTGELFF